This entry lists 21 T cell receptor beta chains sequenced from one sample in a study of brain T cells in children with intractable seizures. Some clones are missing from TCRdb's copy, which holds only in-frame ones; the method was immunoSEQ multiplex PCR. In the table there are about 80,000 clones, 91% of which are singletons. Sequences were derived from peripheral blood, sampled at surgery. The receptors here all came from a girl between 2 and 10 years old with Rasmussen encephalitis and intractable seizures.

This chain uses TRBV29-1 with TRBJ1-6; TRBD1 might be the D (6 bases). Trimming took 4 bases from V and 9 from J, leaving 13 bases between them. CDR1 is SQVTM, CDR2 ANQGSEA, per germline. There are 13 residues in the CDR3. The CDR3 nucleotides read TGCAGCGTTGGGCCGAGGACAGCTTCACCCCTCCACTTT. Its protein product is CSVGPRTASPLHF. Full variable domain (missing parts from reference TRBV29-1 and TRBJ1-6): SAVISQKPSRDICQRGTSLTIQCQVDSQVTMMFWYRQQPGQSLTLIATANQGSEATYESGFVIDKFPISRPNLTFSTLTVSNMSPEDSSIYLCSVGPRTASPLHFGNGTRLTVT.

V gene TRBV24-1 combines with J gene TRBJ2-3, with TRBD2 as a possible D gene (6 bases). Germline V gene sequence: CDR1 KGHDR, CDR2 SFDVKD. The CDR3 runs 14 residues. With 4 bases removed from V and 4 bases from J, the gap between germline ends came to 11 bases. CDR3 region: CATSDLLASDTQYF. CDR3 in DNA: TGTGCCACCAGTGACTTACTAGCATCAGATACGCAGTATTTT.

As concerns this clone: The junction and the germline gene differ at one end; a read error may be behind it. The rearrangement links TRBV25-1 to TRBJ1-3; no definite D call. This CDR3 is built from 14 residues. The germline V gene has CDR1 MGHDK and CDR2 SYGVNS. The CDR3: CASSGSARGNTIYF. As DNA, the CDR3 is TGTGCCAGCAGTGGTTCGGCCCGGGGAAATACCATATATTTT.

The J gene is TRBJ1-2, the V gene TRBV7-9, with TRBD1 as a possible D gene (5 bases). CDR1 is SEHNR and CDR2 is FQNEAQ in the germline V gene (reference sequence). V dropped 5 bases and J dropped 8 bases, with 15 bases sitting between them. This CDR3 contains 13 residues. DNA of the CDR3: TGTGCCAGCAGCAGTAGGAGGGGAGGGGGCTACACCTTC. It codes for CASSSRRGGGYTF.

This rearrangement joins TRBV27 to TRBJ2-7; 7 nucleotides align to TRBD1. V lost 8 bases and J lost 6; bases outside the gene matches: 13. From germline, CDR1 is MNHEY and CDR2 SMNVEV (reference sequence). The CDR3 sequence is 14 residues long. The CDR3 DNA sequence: TGTGCCAGCGCACACCCGGGGACAGTCTCCGAGCAGTACTTC. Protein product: CASAHPGTVSEQYF.

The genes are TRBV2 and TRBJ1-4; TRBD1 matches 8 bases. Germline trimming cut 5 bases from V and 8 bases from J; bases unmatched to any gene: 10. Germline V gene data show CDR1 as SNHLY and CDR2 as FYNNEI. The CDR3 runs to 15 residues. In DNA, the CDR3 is TGTGCCAGCAGTTTAAGGACAGGGACGAAGGAAAAACTGTTTTTT. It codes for CASSLRTGTKEKLFF.

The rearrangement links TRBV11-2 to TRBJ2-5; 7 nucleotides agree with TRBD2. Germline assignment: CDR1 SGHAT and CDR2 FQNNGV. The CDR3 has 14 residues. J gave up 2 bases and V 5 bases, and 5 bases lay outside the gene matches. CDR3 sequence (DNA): TGTGCCAGCAGCCAGAGCGGGGTACAAGAGACCCAGTACTTC. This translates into CASSQSGVQETQYF.

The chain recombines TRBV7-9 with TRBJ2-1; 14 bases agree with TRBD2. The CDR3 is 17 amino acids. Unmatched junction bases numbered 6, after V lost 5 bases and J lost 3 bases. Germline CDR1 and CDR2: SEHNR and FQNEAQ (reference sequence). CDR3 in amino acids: CASSPGLAGGYYNEQFF. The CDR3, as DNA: TGTGCCAGCAGCCCTGGACTAGCGGGGGGATACTACAATGAGCAGTTCTTC.

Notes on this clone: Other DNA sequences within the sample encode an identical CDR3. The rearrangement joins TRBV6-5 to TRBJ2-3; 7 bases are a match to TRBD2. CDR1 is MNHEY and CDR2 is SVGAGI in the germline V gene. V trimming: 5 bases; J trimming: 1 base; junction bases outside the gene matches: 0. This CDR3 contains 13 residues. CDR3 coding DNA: TGTGCCAGCAGTCTAGCGGGCACAGATACGCAGTATTTT. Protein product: CASSLAGTDTQYF.

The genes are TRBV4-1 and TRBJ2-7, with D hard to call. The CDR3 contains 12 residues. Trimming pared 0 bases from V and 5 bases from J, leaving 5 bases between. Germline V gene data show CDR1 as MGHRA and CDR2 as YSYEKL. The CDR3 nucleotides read TGCGCCAGCAGCCAAGATGGACACGAGCAGTACTTC. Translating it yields CASSQDGHEQYF.

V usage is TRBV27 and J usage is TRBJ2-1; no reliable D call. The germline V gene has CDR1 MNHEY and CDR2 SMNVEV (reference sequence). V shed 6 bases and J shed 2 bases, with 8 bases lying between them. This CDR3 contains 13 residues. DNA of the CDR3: TGTGCCAGCAGATCAGGCACCTACAATGAGCAGTTCTTC. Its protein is CASRSGTYNEQFF.

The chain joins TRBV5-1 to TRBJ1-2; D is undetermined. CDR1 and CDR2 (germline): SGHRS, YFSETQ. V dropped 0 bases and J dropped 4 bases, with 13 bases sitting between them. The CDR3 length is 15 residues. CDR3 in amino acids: CASSLDRGSLYGYTF. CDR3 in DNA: TGCGCCAGCAGCTTGGACCGTGGCTCCCTCTATGGCTACACCTTC.

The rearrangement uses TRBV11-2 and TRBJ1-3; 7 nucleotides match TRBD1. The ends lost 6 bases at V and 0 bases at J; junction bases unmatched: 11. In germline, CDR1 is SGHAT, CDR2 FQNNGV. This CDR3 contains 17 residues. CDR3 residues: CASRQTPQGPSGNTIYF. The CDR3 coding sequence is TGTGCCAGCAGGCAAACACCACAGGGGCCCTCTGGAAACACCATATATTTT.

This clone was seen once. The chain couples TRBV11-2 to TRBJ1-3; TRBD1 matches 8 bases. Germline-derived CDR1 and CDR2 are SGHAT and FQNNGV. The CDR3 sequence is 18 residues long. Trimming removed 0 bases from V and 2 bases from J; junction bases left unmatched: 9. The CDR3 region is CASSLDPAGGSTGNTIYF. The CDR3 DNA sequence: TGTGCCAGCAGCTTAGATCCCGCAGGGGGCTCCACTGGAAACACCATATATTTT. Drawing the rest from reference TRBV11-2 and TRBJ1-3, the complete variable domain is EAGVAQSPRYKIIEKRQSVAFWCNPISGHATLYWYQQILGQGPKLLIQFQNNGVVDDSQLPKDRFSAERLKGVDSTLKIQPAKLEDSAVYLCASSLDPAGGSTGNTIYFGEGSWLTVV.

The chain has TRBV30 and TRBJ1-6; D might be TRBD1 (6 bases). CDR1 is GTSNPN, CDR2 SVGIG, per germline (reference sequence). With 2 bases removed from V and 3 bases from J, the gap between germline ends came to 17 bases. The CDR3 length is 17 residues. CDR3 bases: TGTGCCTGGAGTTCCCAGGACAGTGGCATCTATAATTCACCCCTCCACTTT. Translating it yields CAWSSQDSGIYNSPLHF.

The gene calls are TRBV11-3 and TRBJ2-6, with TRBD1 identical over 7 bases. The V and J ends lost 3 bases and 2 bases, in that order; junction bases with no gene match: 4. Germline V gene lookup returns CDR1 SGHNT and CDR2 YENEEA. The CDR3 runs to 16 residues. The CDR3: CASSFDTGAGANVLTF. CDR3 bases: TGTGCCAGCAGCTTCGACACAGGGGCTGGGGCCAACGTCCTGACTTTC.

The DNA of the CDR3 is TGTGCCAGCAGTTTGGACAGACCTATGAACACTGAAGCTTTCTTT. Encoded protein: CASSLDRPMNTEAFF. The chain joins TRBV28 to TRBJ1-1; possible D gene TRBD1, 6 bases. Germline V CDR1 and CDR2: MDHEN, SYDVKM. V was trimmed by 3 bases and J by 0 bases, leaving 11 bases between them. The CDR3 covers 15 residues.

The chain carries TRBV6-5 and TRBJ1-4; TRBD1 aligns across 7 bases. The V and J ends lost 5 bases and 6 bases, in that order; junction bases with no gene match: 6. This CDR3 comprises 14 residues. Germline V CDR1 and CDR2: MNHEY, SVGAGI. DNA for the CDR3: TGTGCCAGCAGTCCCGGGACAGTGGATGAAAAACTGTTTTTT. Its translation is CASSPGTVDEKLFF.

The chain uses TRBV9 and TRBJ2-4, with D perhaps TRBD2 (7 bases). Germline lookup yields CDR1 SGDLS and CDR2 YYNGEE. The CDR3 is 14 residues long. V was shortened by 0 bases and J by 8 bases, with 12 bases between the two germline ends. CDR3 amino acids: CASSVATGGHIQYF. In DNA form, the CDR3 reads TGTGCCAGCAGCGTAGCTACGGGGGGCCACATTCAGTACTTC.

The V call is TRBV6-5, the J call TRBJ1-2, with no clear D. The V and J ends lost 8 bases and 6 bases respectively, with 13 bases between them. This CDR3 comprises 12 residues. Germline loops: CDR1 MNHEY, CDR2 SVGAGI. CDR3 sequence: CASRRDRDGYTF. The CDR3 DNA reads TGTGCCAGCCGTCGGGATAGGGATGGCTACACCTTC.

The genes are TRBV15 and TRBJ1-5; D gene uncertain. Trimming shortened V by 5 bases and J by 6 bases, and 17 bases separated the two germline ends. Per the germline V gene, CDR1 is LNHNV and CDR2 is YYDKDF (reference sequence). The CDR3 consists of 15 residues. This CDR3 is CATSGYQTVGQPQHF. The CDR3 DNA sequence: TGTGCCACCAGCGGATACCAAACCGTGGGTCAGCCCCAGCATTTT.